This T cell receptor (beta chain) originates from a study of siplizumab effects on memory and regulatory T cells. Trimming took 0 bases from V and 5 from J, leaving 8 bases between them. Germline CDR1 is SGHRS and CDR2 is YFSETQ. The CDR3 has 13 amino acids. Sequenced by immunoSEQ multiplex PCR; TCRdb stores in-frame clones only, minus some. The sample lists fewer than 70,000 clones, about 87% seen once, with 1.5% to 2% in the top ten. Sequencing was performed on Tregs sorted from blood. This chain connects TRBV5-1 to TRBJ1-2, with D possibly being TRBD1 (5 bases). This TCR was recovered from a human donor in good health. The CDR3 DNA is TGCGCCAGCAGCTTGGGACAGAGATATGGCTACACCTTC. This sequence encodes CASSLGQRYGYTF.